This entry features one T cell receptor (beta chain) sequence. The data originate from a study of long-term antiretroviral therapy in people with HIV. The CDR3 loop spans 13 amino acids. Trimming stripped 8 bases from V and 4 bases from J, with 11 bases between. From germline, CDR1 is MNHNY and CDR2 SVGAGI (reference sequence). At the survey level, the v3.0 immunoSEQ assay was run. Repertoires were generated with immunoSEQ multiplex PCR, while TCRdb's copy carries only in-frame clones and drops some. Of some 28,000 clones detected, roughly 94% appear once; the ten largest clones hold around 3.1%. The sequence derives from a man aged 50 or older with HIV. The sequenced sample was unsorted PBMCs, obtained 5.3 years after starting antiretroviral therapy. V gene TRBV6-6 combines with J gene TRBJ2-2; D is unclear. CDR3 DNA sequence: TGTGCCAGCTGGATTGGAACCACCGGGGAGCTGTTTTTT. Residues: CASWIGTTGELFF.